Listed here is a single TCR beta chain. The target antigen is unknown. An end of the junction differs from the germline gene, which may be a read error. The study ran its PCR with 60 Vbeta and 13 Jbeta primers. The data were produced by immunoSEQ multiplex PCR, yet TCRdb's version contains in-frame clones alone and is incomplete. Found here are 95,000 to 150,000 clones, around three quarters of them singletons; the top ten hold more than 1%. The data were obtained in a study of cytomegalovirus exposure and HLA in healthy donors. Study-level points and caveats: In an earlier analysis, in 620 or so donors, most V segments appeared productive either ~87% or ~30% of the time. Reports state that TCR beta sequences accurately predicted most subjects' HLA-A and HLA-B alleles. Later genetic work tied a missense DCLRE1C variant to beta-chain V and J trimming.

CDR1 is SEHNR, CDR2 FQNEAQ, per germline (reference sequence). The length of the CDR3 is 12 residues. This chain joins TRBV7-9 and TRBJ2-7; D is ambiguous. This TCR derives from a female donor in good health and CMV-seronegative. Sequenced input: PBMCs. The DNA for the CDR3 is TGTTCCAGCTTCTATTCTCCCTACGAGCAGTACTTC. Translated, it gives CSSFYSPYEQYF.